Below are 15 T cell receptor beta chains sequenced from a single sample in a study of blood T cell repertoires in COVID-19. Here immunoSEQ multiplex PCR was the method, and the copy in TCRdb shows in-frame clones only, minus some. Altogether over 150,000 clones are present, about three quarters being singletons, with the ten largest covering 2.8%. Source material: peripheral blood. Receptors originate from a man between 65 and 79 years old with acute or convalescent COVID-19.

The chain links TRBV7-9 to TRBJ1-1, with D possibly being TRBD1 (5 bases). The germline gives CDR1 SEHNR, CDR2 FQNEAQ (reference sequence). This CDR3 has 13 residues. V lost 4 bases and J lost 6, with 12 bases in between. CDR3 region: CASSYQGGAEAFF. The DNA of the CDR3 is TGTGCCAGCAGCTATCAGGGAGGCGCTGAAGCTTTCTTT.

J is TRBJ2-1 and V is TRBV27, with 10 bases lining up with TRBD2. Germline CDR1 and CDR2: MNHEY and SMNVEV (reference sequence). The CDR3 length is 14 residues. V lost 5 bases to trimming and J lost 4 bases; unmatched junction nucleotides: 2. The CDR3 protein is CASSRTSGYNEQFF. The CDR3, as DNA: TGTGCCAGCAGTAGGACTAGCGGTTACAATGAGCAGTTCTTC.

This clone was observed a few times. The junction does not match germline at one end; this may be a read error. The chain combines TRBV7-7 with TRBJ2-1, with D maybe TRBD2 (5 bases). Per the germline V gene, CDR1 is SSHAT and CDR2 is FNYEAQ (reference sequence). The CDR3 totals 15 residues. CDR3 DNA sequence: TGTGCTAGCAGCCAAAGCGGAAGCTCCTACAATGAGCAGTTCTTC. This translates into CASSQSGSSYNEQFF.

V gene TRBV6-1 combines with J gene TRBJ1-2; D is possibly TRBD1 (6 bases). The length of the CDR3 is 14 residues. Between the trimmed V and J ends, which lost 2 bases and 6 bases, there was a span of 13 bases. CDR1 is MNHNS, CDR2 SASEGT, per germline. The CDR3 protein is CASSEQQGRDGYTF. In DNA, the CDR3 is TGTGCCAGCAGTGAACAACAGGGACGGGATGGCTACACCTTC.

This clone was detected only once. This chain links TRBV9 with TRBJ2-2, with D maybe TRBD1 (6 bases). Germline values: CDR1 SGDLS, CDR2 YYNGEE. CDR3 length: 16 residues. Trimming stripped 10 bases from V and 1 base from J, with 20 bases between. CDR3 in amino acids: CAYRKGHPLNTGELFF. For the CDR3, the DNA is TGTGCCTACCGTAAGGGACACCCTTTGAACACCGGGGAGCTGTTTTTT.

V gene TRBV18 combines with J gene TRBJ2-6, with D possibly matching TRBD1 (6 bases). Trimming removed 6 bases from V and 0 bases from J, with 15 bases in between. The germline gives CDR1 KGHSH, CDR2 LQKENI. CDR3 length: 17 amino acids. The CDR3 DNA is TGTGCCAGCTCCCCTGCGTTCAGGGGCTCTGGGGCCAACGTCCTGACTTTC. Protein sequence: CASSPAFRGSGANVLTF. Looking up the rest from reference TRBV18 and TRBJ2-6 gives the full variable domain: NAGVMQNPRHLVRRRGQEARLRCSPMKGHSHVYWYRQLPEEGLKFMVYLQKENIIDESGMPKERFSAEFPKEGPSILRIQQVVRGDSAAYFCASSPAFRGSGANVLTFGAGSRLTVL.

The rearrangement uses TRBV18 and TRBJ2-5, with 7 bases identical to TRBD1. The CDR3 is 14 amino acids. The V gene's germline CDR1 is KGHSH and CDR2 LQKENI. V shed 1 base and J 5 bases; nucleotides not matched to a gene: 4. The CDR3 spells CASSPQGAGETQYF. CDR3 nucleotide sequence: TGTGCCAGCTCACCACAGGGGGCAGGGGAGACCCAGTACTTC.

CDR3 coding DNA: TGTGCCAGCAGCCCCTCGAGTATCCGGACCGGGGAGCTGTTTTTT. Its protein is CASSPSSIRTGELFF. This chain links TRBV7-9 with TRBJ2-2; D not resolved. This CDR3 has 15 residues. The germline gives CDR1 SEHNR, CDR2 FQNEAQ (reference sequence). Trimming pared 5 bases from V and 5 bases from J, leaving 15 bases between.

This clone was found once. The chain employs TRBV2 and TRBJ1-1; 9 bases map to TRBD1. This CDR3 contains 15 residues. V lost 6 bases to trimming and J lost 7 bases; unmatched junction nucleotides: 12. The germline V gene has CDR1 SNHLY and CDR2 FYNNEI. This CDR3 reads CASRGLGQGPDEAFF. The DNA of the CDR3 is TGTGCCAGCAGAGGATTAGGACAGGGGCCCGATGAAGCTTTCTTT.

The V and J genes are TRBV15 and TRBJ1-6; D gene ambiguous. Germline CDR1 is LNHNV and CDR2 is YYDKDF (reference sequence). V lost 1 base and J 8 bases, leaving 15 bases between the germline ends. This CDR3 is 16 amino acids long. The CDR3 loop reads CATSRVAALAYSPLHF. The DNA of the CDR3 is TGTGCCACCAGCAGAGTCGCGGCTCTGGCCTATTCACCCCTCCACTTT. The full variable domain, in which reference TRBV15 and TRBJ1-6 provide the parts outside the CDR3, is DAMVIQNPRYQVTQFGKPVTLSCSQTLNHNVMYWYQQKSSQAPKLLFHYYDKDFNNEADTPDNFQSRRPNTSFCFLDIRSPGLGDTAMYLCATSRVAALAYSPLHFGNGTRLTVT.

The chain links TRBV28 to TRBJ1-3; tentative D call: TRBD1 (5 bases). CDR3 size: 13 residues. Trimming pared 8 bases from V and 6 bases from J, leaving 14 bases between. CDR1 is MDHEN and CDR2 is SYDVKM in the germline V gene. Here the CDR3 reads CASATRDTNTIYF. The CDR3 DNA reads TGTGCCAGCGCGACCAGGGATACAAACACCATATATTTT.

Concerning this clone itself: Other DNA sequences in this specimen translate into the identical CDR3. The chain recombines TRBV19 with TRBJ1-1, with 9 bases that match TRBD1. Germline lookup yields CDR1 LNHDA and CDR2 SQIVND (reference sequence). CDR3 length: 14 residues. The ends lost 3 bases at V and 2 bases at J; junction bases unmatched: 1. Here the CDR3 reads CASSMGQGNTEAFF. CDR3 sequence (DNA): TGTGCCAGTAGTATGGGACAGGGAAACACTGAAGCTTTCTTT.

This sequence joins TRBV27 and TRBJ2-2, with D maybe TRBD1 (5 bases). V was clipped by 4 bases and J by 1 base, with 13 bases between them. There are 16 residues in the CDR3. Germline assignment: CDR1 MNHEY and CDR2 SMNVEV (reference sequence). The CDR3: CASSYRSKVNTGELFF. CDR3 DNA sequence: TGTGCCAGCAGTTACAGGTCCAAGGTGAACACCGGGGAGCTGTTTTTT.

The chain has TRBV10-3 and TRBJ2-7, with 10 bases that match TRBD1. Trimming removed 10 bases from V and 5 bases from J; junction bases left unmatched: 11. The CDR3 runs 14 residues. Germline assignment: CDR1 ENHRY and CDR2 SYGVKD. CDR3 DNA: TGTGCCACCTTCCCCGGGACAGGGGTCGACGAGCAGTACTTC. This sequence encodes CATFPGTGVDEQYF.

This chain connects TRBV27 to TRBJ1-1; 7 bases match TRBD1. The CDR3 is 12 amino acids. V shed 6 bases, J shed 11 bases, and the junction held 9 bases outside the gene matches. The germline V gene has CDR1 MNHEY and CDR2 SMNVEV (reference sequence). The CDR3 sequence is CASSGAGGRAFF. CDR3 nucleotides: TGTGCCAGCAGCGGGGCAGGGGGGAGGGCTTTCTTT.